Below, 15 T cell receptor beta chains from the same sample are listed, as sequenced in a study of control samples from healthy donors and cancer patients. Repertoires were generated with immunoSEQ multiplex PCR, while TCRdb's copy carries only in-frame clones and drops some. The sample consists of about 100,000 clones, more than 75% of them appearing once. Sequencing was done on a sample of blood. These receptors came from a woman in her 50s in good health.

The sample holds one count of this clone. This sequence joins TRBV12-3 or TRBV12-4 and TRBJ1-4; the D gene is possibly TRBD1 (5 bases). Trimming took 6 bases from V and 1 from J, leaving 6 bases between them. This CDR3 spans 13 amino acids. CDR3 nucleotide sequence: TGTGCCAGCAGCCAGGGAACTAATGAAAAACTGTTTTTT. It is translated as CASSQGTNEKLFF.

The chain joins TRBV7-9 to TRBJ1-1; D uncertain. The ends were cut back, 0 bases at V and 0 bases at J, with 11 bases in the middle. Per germline, CDR1 SEHNR and CDR2 FQNEAQ (reference sequence). The length of the CDR3 is 16 residues. The CDR3: CASSLAGAAMNTEAFF. The CDR3, as DNA: TGTGCCAGCAGCTTAGCAGGTGCGGCAATGAACACTGAAGCTTTCTTT.

The V gene is TRBV29-1, the J gene TRBJ2-2; no clear D. The CDR3 is 15 residues long. V was trimmed by 2 bases and J by 0 bases, leaving 10 bases between them. Germline CDR1 SQVTM, CDR2 ANQGSEA. The CDR3 here is CSVESASTNTGELFF. CDR3 DNA sequence: TGCAGCGTTGAATCGGCGTCAACGAACACCGGGGAGCTGTTTTTT.

The chain combines TRBV10-3 with TRBJ1-3; no clear D. Looked up from germline, CDR1 is ENHRY and CDR2 is SYGVKD. The CDR3 extends over 16 amino acids. The V end lost 0 bases, the J end lost 4 bases, and 13 bases lay between the germline ends. The CDR3 sequence: CAISESGSSTGNTIYF. CDR3 nucleotide sequence: TGTGCCATCAGTGAGTCGGGCAGCTCCACCGGAAACACCATATATTTT.

V gene TRBV18 combines with J gene TRBJ1-2; D is ambiguous. This CDR3 is 14 amino acids long. CDR1 is KGHSH, CDR2 LQKENI, per germline. V gave up 2 bases and J gave up 5 bases, with 12 bases separating them. This chain's CDR3 is CASSPSTLRYGYTF. As DNA, the CDR3 is TGTGCCAGCTCACCATCGACCCTAAGATATGGCTACACCTTC.

The V gene is TRBV4-3, the J gene TRBJ1-5, with a tentative D call TRBD1 (6 bases). There are 14 residues in the CDR3. CDR1 and CDR2 (germline): LGHNA, YSLEER. Trimming removed 4 bases at V and 5 bases at J, with 12 bases between. The CDR3 loop reads CASSPGATDQPQHF. The CDR3 DNA reads TGCGCCAGCAGCCCGGGGGCAACAGATCAGCCCCAGCATTTT.

The V gene is TRBV7-9, the J gene TRBJ1-4; TRBD1 matches 7 bases. The CDR3 extends over 17 amino acids. The germline V gene has CDR1 SEHNR and CDR2 FQNEAQ (reference sequence). J gave up 0 bases and V 4 bases, and 8 bases lay outside the gene matches. CDR3 nucleotide sequence: TGTGCCAGCAGCTCCAGACAGGGACTAGCAACTAATGAAAAACTGTTTTTT. Its protein product is CASSSRQGLATNEKLFF.

The V call is TRBV6-5, the J call TRBJ1-5; 10 bases fit TRBD1. J was trimmed by 5 bases and V by 4 bases; bases with no gene match: 5. The CDR3 is made up of 15 amino acids. From germline, CDR1 is MNHEY and CDR2 SVGAGI. CDR3: CASSFDGQGDQPQHF. CDR3 in DNA: TGTGCCAGCAGTTTCGACGGACAGGGGGATCAGCCCCAGCATTTT.

This sequence joins TRBV19 and TRBJ1-1; no definite D call. The CDR3 runs 11 residues. Per germline, CDR1 LNHDA and CDR2 SQIVND (reference sequence). V gave up 1 base and J gave up 8 bases, with 5 bases separating them. The DNA for the CDR3 is TGTGCCAGTAGTATAGCCAAGGAAGCTTTCTTT. Amino acids: CASSIAKEAFF.

V usage is TRBV12-3 or TRBV12-4 and J usage is TRBJ2-7; the match to TRBD1 covers 10 bases. This CDR3 region has 13 residues. Trimming took 7 bases from V and 2 from J; bases not matched to a gene: 2. CDR3 protein: CASTGQGAYEQYF. CDR3 bases: TGTGCCAGCACCGGACAGGGGGCCTACGAGCAGTACTTC.

The V and J genes are TRBV18 and TRBJ2-7; D is ambiguous. Between the trimmed V and J ends, which lost 2 bases and 2 bases, there was a span of 7 bases. The germline gives CDR1 KGHSH, CDR2 LQKENI. The CDR3 loop spans 13 amino acids. This CDR3 is CASSPSTPYEQYF. The CDR3, as DNA: TGTGCCAGCTCACCATCGACTCCCTACGAGCAGTACTTC.

The CDR3 reads CASTFGGRQRKETQYF. The CDR3, as DNA: TGTGCCAGCACCTTCGGTGGGCGGCAACGCAAAGAGACCCAGTACTTC. This chain uses TRBV7-6 with TRBJ2-5, with D unclear. The CDR3 length is 16 residues. V lost 7 bases to trimming and J lost 3 bases, with 21 bases between them. Germline CDR1 is SGHVS and CDR2 is FNYEAQ.

V is TRBV19 and J is TRBJ2-3; 10 bases are shared with TRBD2. Trimming at V came to 8 bases and at J to 2 bases, leaving 16 bases not matched to a gene. Germline V gives CDR1 LNHDA, CDR2 SQIVND (reference sequence). CDR3 length equals 18 residues. The CDR3 region is CASGGLAASTIYTDTQYF. Here the CDR3 DNA reads TGTGCCAGTGGCGGACTAGCGGCATCCACGATCTACACAGATACGCAGTATTTT.

V and J are TRBV19 and TRBJ2-2; D is perhaps TRBD1 or TRBD2 (5 bases each). Germline V gene data show CDR1 as LNHDA and CDR2 as SQIVND (reference sequence). The V end was cut by 6 bases, the J end by 5 bases, with 22 bases between. This CDR3 is 17 amino acids long. This CDR3 is CASSDRRGLRGTGELFF. As DNA, the CDR3 is TGTGCCAGTAGCGACAGAAGGGGTCTTCGGGGTACCGGGGAGCTGTTTTTT.

The gene calls are TRBV30 and TRBJ2-2; 10 positions match TRBD1. The ends lost 4 bases at V and 2 bases at J; junction bases unmatched: 4. From germline, CDR1 is GTSNPN and CDR2 SVGIG (reference sequence). This CDR3 is built from 15 residues. The CDR3 sequence: CAWIDRGRNTGELFF. The CDR3 DNA reads TGTGCCTGGATCGACAGGGGGCGCAACACCGGGGAGCTGTTTTTT.